This entry lists 17 T cell receptor beta chains sequenced from one sample in a study of T cell repertoires in cytomegalovirus infection. Antigens for these TCRs are unknown. TCRdb re-called the reads through MiXCR, storing one row per CDR3 protein. The table records roughly 800,000 distinct CDR3 sequences, about 29% of them present only once. The material sequenced was cultured CD8+ T cells from PBMCs, taken from culture after CMV antigen stimulation. The receptors come from a human donor in good health (CMV status not recorded). Some clones in this sample may be carry-over from other donors' samples.

A few counts support this clonotype. This chain links TRBV25-1 with TRBJ2-7; possible D gene TRBD1, 6 bases. Germline CDR1 MGHDK, CDR2 SYGVNS. Trimming removed 3 bases from V and 4 bases from J, with 31 bases in between. The CDR3 length is 20 residues. The CDR3 loop reads CASSEPYRAQAGQNSYEQYF. CDR3 nucleotide sequence: TGTGCCAGCAGTGAGCCCTATAGGGCCCAGGCAGGACAGAATTCTTACGAGCAGTACTTC.

This clonotype was seen a handful of times. The V and J genes are TRBV6-5 and TRBJ2-7; 8 bases are shared with TRBD1. Looked up from germline, CDR1 is MNHEY and CDR2 is SVGAGI. The junction had 9 bases not matched to a gene; V was cut back by 5 bases and J by 6 bases. The CDR3 is 14 amino acids. CDR3: CASSQGTGSGEQYF. The CDR3, as DNA: TGTGCCAGCAGTCAAGGGACAGGTAGCGGCGAGCAGTACTTC.

CDR3 loop: CASSWAWDGEAFF. DNA for the CDR3: TGTGCCAGCAGTTGGGCCTGGGACGGAGAAGCTTTCTTT. V is TRBV7-9 and J is TRBJ1-1; a possible D gene is TRBD1 (5 bases). The CDR3 extends over 13 amino acids. Trimming cost V 6 bases and J 8 bases, with 16 bases left between them. Germline V gene lookup returns CDR1 SEHNR and CDR2 FQNEAQ (reference sequence). The entire variable domain, with the rest obtained from reference TRBV7-9 and TRBJ1-1, is as follows: DTGVSQNPRHKITKRGQNVTFRCDPISEHNRLYWYRQTLGQGPEFLTYFQNEAQLEKSRLLSDRFSAERPKGSFSTLEIQRTEQGDSAMYLCASSWAWDGEAFFGQGTRLTVV.

This clonotype was detected a few times. V and J are TRBV27 and TRBJ1-1, with D perhaps TRBD1 (5 bases). Trimming took off 4 bases at V and 2 bases at J, with 14 bases between the two ends. The length of the CDR3 is 15 residues. The germline V gene has CDR1 MNHEY and CDR2 SMNVEV (reference sequence). In DNA, the CDR3 is TGTGCCAGCAGTTCCCAATACGGGACTAACACTGAAGCTTTCTTT. Its translation is CASSSQYGTNTEAFF.

This chain joins TRBV5-5 and TRBJ2-3; D is uncertain. The CDR3 runs 16 residues. Trimming removed 1 base from V and 3 bases from J, with 15 bases in between. The germline CDR1 and CDR2 sequences are SGHKS and YYEKEE (reference sequence). Here the CDR3 reads CASSLYGVAGTDTQYF. CDR3 DNA: TGTGCCAGCAGCTTGTATGGGGTTGCAGGAACAGATACGCAGTATTTT.

There are a few counts of this clonotype. For the CDR3, the DNA is TGCAGCGTCCGGGGATACGAGCAGTTCTTC. This translates into CSVRGYEQFF. The V gene is TRBV29-1, the J gene TRBJ2-1; D might be TRBD2 (5 bases). The CDR3 covers 10 residues. CDR1 is SQVTM, CDR2 ANQGSEA, per germline. Trimming took off 6 bases at V and 10 bases at J, with 10 bases between the two ends.

This clonotype was seen repeatedly, ten times or more. This chain joins TRBV4-3 and TRBJ2-3; no reliable D call. The CDR3 extends over 12 amino acids. The V end lost 0 bases, the J end lost 4 bases, and 2 bases lay between the germline ends. The germline gives CDR1 LGHNA, CDR2 YSLEER. The CDR3 DNA reads as TGCGCCAGCAGCCAAGAAGCAGATACGCAGTATTTT. Translating it yields CASSQEADTQYF.

This clonotype was observed a single time. The chain links TRBV6-1 to TRBJ2-7; D is ambiguous. Trimming removed 1 base from V and 2 bases from J, with 12 bases in between. This CDR3 region has 15 residues. Germline values: CDR1 MNHNS, CDR2 SASEGT. The CDR3 protein is CASSEGQVRPYEQYF. CDR3 sequence (DNA): TGTGCCAGCAGTGAAGGGCAGGTGAGGCCCTACGAGCAGTACTTC.

V gene TRBV6-5 combines with J gene TRBJ2-1; 12 nucleotides agree with TRBD2. Germline V gene sequence: CDR1 MNHEY, CDR2 SVGAGI. This CDR3 contains 18 residues. Trimming removed 1 base from V and 3 bases from J; junction bases left unmatched: 7. The CDR3 reads CASSYYRSSGGDYNEQFF. In nucleotides, the CDR3 is TGTGCCAGCAGTTACTATAGATCTAGCGGGGGGGACTACAATGAGCAGTTCTTC.

With respect to this clonotype: This sequence may be a read error, since a much larger clone differs from it by one base. V gene TRBV7-9 combines with J gene TRBJ2-1; D remains ambiguous. Germline V gene data show CDR1 as SEHNR and CDR2 as FQNEAQ (reference sequence). The V end lost 3 bases, the J end lost 5 bases, and 8 bases lay between the germline ends. This CDR3 contains 13 residues. The CDR3 loop is CASSFWEDNEQFF. The CDR3 DNA reads as TGTGCCAGCAGCTTTTGGGAAGACAATGAGCAGTTCTTC.

This clonotype was observed a few times. CDR3 sequence: CASSNVGVSYGYTF. Written as DNA, the CDR3 is TGTGCCAGCTCAAACGTAGGGGTTAGCTATGGCTACACCTTC. The J gene is TRBJ1-2, the V gene TRBV6-1; maybe TRBD1 (5 bases). CDR3 length: 14 residues. V was trimmed by 8 bases and J by 4 bases, leaving 17 bases between them. Germline CDR1 and CDR2: MNHNS and SASEGT.

This clonotype was seen repeatedly, ten times or more. J is TRBJ2-3 and V is TRBV12-3 or TRBV12-4, with 9 positions matching TRBD2. V dropped 3 bases and J dropped 0; count of bases not matched to a gene: 1. The CDR3 runs 15 residues. CDR3 sequence: CASSFLAGSTDTQYF. CDR3 coding DNA: TGTGCCAGCAGTTTTCTAGCGGGGAGCACAGATACGCAGTATTTT.

This clonotype occurred a few times. The chain couples TRBV7-9 to TRBJ1-4; 9 positions agree with TRBD1. The CDR3 totals 16 residues. The ends lost 5 bases at V and 4 bases at J; junction bases unmatched: 8. Germline CDR1 SEHNR, CDR2 FQNEAQ (reference sequence). The CDR3 sequence is CASSPKQGASNEKLFF. The CDR3 coding sequence is TGTGCCAGCAGCCCAAAACAGGGGGCAAGTAATGAAAAACTGTTTTTT.

The rearrangement joins TRBV27 to TRBJ2-1; TRBD2 matches 8 bases. The V gene end was trimmed by 5 bases and the J gene end by 6 bases; junction bases not matched to a gene: 12. CDR3 length equals 16 residues. Germline-derived CDR1 and CDR2 are MNHEY and SMNVEV (reference sequence). The CDR3 DNA is TGTGCCAGCAGTCCTTCAGCGGGGGTTAATATCAATGAGCAGTTCTTC. It translates to CASSPSAGVNINEQFF.

This clonotype was seen repeatedly, ten times or more. The chain combines TRBV12-3 or TRBV12-4 with TRBJ2-5; D unresolved. V lost 5 bases, J lost 4 bases, and 11 bases lay in between. The CDR3 consists of 13 residues. The CDR3 DNA reads TGTGCCAGCAGTCGCCCCGAGCGAGAGACCCAGTACTTC. It codes for CASSRPERETQYF.

The chain combines TRBV27 with TRBJ2-1; TRBD2 is a possible D gene (5 bases). CDR3 length: 13 amino acids. In germline, CDR1 is MNHEY, CDR2 SMNVEV (reference sequence). V lost 7 bases, J lost 1 base, and 8 bases lay in between. CDR3 DNA: TGTGCCAGCAACGGGGATTCCTACAATGAGCAGTTCTTC. Protein product: CASNGDSYNEQFF.

This clonotype was recorded many times. This sequence joins TRBV7-2 and TRBJ2-7; perhaps TRBD1 as D (7 bases). CDR1 and CDR2 (germline): SGHTA, FQGNSA. This CDR3 contains 15 residues. V dropped 5 bases and J dropped 7 bases, with 21 bases sitting between them. This CDR3 reads CASSPSARGIGEQYV. The DNA for the CDR3 is TGTGCCAGCAGCCCTAGCGCCAGGGGGATAGGGGAGCAGTACGTC.